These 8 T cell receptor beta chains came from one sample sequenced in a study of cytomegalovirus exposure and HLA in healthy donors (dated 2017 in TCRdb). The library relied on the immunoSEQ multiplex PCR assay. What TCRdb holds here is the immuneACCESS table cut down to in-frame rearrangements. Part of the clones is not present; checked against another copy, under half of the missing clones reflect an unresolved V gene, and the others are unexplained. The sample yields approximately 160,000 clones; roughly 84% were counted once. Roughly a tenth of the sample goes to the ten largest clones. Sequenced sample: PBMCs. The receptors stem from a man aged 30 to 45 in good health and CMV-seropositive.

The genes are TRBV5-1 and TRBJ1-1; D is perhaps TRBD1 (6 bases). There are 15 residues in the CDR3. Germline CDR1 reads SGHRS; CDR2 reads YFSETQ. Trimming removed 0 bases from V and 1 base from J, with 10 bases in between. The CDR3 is CASSLEVRGNTEAFF. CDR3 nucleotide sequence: TGCGCCAGCAGCTTGGAGGTCAGGGGGAACACTGAAGCTTTCTTT.

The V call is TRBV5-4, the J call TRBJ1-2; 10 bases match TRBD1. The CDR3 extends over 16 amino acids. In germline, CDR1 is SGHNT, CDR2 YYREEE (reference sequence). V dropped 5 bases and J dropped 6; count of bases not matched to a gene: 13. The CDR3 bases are TGTGCCAGCAGTTCCCCGGGACAGGGGATGAGGGATGGCTACACCTTC. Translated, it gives CASSSPGQGMRDGYTF.

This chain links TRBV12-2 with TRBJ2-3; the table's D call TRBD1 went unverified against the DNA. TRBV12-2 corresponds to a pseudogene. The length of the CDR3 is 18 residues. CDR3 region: CASRLGRGCGYLTDTQYF. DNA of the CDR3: TGTGCAAGTCGCTTAGGTAGGGGGTGTGGCTACCTCACAGATACGCAGTATTTT.

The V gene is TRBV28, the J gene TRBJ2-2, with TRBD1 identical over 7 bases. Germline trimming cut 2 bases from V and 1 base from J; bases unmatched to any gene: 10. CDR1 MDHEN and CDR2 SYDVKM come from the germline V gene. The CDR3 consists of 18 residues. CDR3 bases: TGTGCCAGCAGTTTAGCTTCCCTAGGGACAGAGAACACCGGGGAGCTGTTTTTT. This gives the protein CASSLASLGTENTGELFF.

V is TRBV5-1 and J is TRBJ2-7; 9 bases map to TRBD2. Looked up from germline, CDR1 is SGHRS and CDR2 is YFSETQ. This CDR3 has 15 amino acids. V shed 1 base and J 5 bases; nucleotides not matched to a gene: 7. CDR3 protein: CASSLKLAGAHEQYF. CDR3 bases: TGCGCCAGCAGCTTGAAATTAGCGGGAGCTCACGAGCAGTACTTC.

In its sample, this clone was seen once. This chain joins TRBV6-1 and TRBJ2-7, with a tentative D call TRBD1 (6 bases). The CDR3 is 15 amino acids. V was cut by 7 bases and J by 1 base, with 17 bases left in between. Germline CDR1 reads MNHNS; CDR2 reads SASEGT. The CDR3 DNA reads TGTGCCAGCAATAGGGTATCAGGACAGTCCTACGAGCAGTACTTC. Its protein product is CASNRVSGQSYEQYF.

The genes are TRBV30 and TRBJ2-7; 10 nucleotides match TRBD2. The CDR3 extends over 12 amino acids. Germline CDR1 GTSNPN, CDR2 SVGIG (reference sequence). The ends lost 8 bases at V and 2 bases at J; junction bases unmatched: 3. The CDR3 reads CAGSGGPYEQYF. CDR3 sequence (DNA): TGTGCCGGTAGCGGGGGGCCCTACGAGCAGTACTTC.

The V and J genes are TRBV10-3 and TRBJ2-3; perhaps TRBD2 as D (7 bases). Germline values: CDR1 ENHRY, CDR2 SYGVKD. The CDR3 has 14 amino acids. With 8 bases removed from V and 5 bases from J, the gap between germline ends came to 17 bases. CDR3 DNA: TGTGCCATCTCTGGACTAGGGGGTAGAGATACGCAGTATTTT. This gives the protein CAISGLGGRDTQYF.